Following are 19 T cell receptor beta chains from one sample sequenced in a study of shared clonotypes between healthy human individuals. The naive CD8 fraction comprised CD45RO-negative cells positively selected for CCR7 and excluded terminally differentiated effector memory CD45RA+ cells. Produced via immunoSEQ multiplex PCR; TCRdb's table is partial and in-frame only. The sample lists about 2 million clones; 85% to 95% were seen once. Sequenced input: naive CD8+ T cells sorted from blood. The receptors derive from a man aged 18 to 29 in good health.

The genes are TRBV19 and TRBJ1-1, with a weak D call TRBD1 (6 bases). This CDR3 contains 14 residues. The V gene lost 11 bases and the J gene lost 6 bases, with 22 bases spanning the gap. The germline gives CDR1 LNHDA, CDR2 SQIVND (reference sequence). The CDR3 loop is CASRGGRGGAEAFF. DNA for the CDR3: TGTGCCTCCCGTGGGGGCAGGGGTGGGGCTGAAGCTTTCTTT.

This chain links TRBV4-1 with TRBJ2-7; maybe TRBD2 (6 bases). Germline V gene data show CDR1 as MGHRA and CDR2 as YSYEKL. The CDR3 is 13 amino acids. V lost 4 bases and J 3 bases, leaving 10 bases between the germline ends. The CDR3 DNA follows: TGCGCCAGCAGCCTTTGGCGGGGCTACGAGCAGTACTTC. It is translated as CASSLWRGYEQYF.

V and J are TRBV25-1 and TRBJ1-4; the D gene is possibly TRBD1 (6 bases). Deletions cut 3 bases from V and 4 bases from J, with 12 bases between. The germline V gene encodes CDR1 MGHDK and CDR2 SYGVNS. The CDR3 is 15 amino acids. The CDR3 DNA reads TGTGCCAGCAGTGACCGGGGGACACTTAATGAAAAACTGTTTTTT. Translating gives CASSDRGTLNEKLFF.

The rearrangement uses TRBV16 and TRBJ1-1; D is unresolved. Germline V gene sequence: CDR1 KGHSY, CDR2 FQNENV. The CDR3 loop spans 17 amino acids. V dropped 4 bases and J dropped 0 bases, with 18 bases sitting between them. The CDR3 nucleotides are TGTGCCAGCAGCCTCAACAACCCGGGCTGGATGAACACTGAAGCTTTCTTT. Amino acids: CASSLNNPGWMNTEAFF.

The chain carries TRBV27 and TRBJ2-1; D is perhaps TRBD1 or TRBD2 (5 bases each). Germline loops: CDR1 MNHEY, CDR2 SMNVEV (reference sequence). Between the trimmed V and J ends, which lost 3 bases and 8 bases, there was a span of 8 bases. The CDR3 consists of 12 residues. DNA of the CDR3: TGTGCCAGCAGTTTTGGGACGGATGAGCAGTTCTTC. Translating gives CASSFGTDEQFF.

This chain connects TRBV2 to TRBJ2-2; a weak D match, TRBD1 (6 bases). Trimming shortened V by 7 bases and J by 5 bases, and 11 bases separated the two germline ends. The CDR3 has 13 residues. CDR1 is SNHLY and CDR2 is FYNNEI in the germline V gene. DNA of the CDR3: TGTGCCAGCACAGGGGATGTAACCGGGGAGCTGTTTTTT. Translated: CASTGDVTGELFF.

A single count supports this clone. CDR3 loop: CASSLTGQDNEQFF. The DNA of the CDR3 is TGTGCCAGCAGTTTAACGGGACAGGACAATGAGCAGTTCTTC. This sequence joins TRBV28 and TRBJ2-1, with 8 bases matching TRBD1. After removal of 2 bases from V and 5 bases from J, the junction contained 2 bases not matched to a gene. The CDR3 is 14 residues long. The germline gives CDR1 MDHEN, CDR2 SYDVKM.

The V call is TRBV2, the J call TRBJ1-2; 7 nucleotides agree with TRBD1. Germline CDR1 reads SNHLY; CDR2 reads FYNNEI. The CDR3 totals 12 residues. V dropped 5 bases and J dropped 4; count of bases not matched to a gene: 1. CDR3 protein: CASSSGGYGYTF. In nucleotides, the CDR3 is TGTGCCAGCAGTTCAGGGGGCTATGGCTACACCTTC.

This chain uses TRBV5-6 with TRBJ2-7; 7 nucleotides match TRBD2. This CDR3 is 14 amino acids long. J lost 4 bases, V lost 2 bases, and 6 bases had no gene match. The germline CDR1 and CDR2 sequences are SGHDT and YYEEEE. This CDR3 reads CASSFRGDWYEQYF. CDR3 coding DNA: TGTGCCAGCAGCTTTCGGGGGGACTGGTACGAGCAGTACTTC. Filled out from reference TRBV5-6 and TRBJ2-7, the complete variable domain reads DAGVTQSPTHLIKTRGQQVTLRCSPKSGHDTVSWYQQALGQGPQFIFQYYEEEERQRGNFPDRFSGHQFPNYSSELNVNALLLGDSALYLCASSFRGDWYEQYFGPGTRLTVT.

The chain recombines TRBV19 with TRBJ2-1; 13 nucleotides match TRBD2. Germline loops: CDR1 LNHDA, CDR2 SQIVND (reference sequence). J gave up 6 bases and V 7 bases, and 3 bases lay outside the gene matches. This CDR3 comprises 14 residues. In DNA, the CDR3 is TGTGCCAGTAAGTGGACTAGCGGGAGCAATGAGCAGTTCTTC. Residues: CASKWTSGSNEQFF.

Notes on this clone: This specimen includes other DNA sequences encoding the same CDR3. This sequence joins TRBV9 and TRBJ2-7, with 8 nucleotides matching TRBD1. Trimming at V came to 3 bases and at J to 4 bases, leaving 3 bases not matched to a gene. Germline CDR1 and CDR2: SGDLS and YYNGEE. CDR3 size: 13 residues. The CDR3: CASSEGQGYEQYF. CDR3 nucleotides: TGTGCCAGCAGCGAAGGACAGGGTTACGAGCAGTACTTC.

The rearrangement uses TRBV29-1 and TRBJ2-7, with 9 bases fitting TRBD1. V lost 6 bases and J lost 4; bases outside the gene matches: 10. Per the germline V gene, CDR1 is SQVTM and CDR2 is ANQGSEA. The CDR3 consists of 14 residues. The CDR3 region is CSVGDRGGLYEQYF. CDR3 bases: TGCAGCGTCGGAGACAGGGGGGGTCTATACGAGCAGTACTTC.

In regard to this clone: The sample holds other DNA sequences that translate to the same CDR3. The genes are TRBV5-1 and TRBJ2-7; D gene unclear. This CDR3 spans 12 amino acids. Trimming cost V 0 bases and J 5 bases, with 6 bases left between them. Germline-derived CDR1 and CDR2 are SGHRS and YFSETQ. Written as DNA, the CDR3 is TGCGCCAGCAGCTTGGCGGCAGACGAGCAGTACTTC. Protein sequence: CASSLAADEQYF. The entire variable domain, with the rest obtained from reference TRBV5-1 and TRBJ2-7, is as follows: KAGVTQTPRYLIKTRGQQVTLSCSPISGHRSVSWYQQTPGQGLQFLFEYFSETQRNKGNFPGRFSGRQFSNSRSEMNVSTLELGDSALYLCASSLAADEQYFGPGTRLTVT.

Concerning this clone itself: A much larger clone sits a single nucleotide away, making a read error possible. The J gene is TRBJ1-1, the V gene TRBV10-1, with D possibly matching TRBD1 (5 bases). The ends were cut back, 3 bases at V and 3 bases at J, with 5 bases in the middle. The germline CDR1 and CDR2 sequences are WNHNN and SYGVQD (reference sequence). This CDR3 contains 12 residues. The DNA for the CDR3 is TGCGCCAGCAGTGAAGGGGACACTGAAGCTTTCTTT. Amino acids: CASSEGDTEAFF.

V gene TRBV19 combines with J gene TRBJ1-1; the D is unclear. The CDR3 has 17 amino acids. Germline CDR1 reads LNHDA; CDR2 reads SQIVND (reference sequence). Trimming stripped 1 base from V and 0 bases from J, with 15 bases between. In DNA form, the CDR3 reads TGTGCCAGTAGTATAGGAGGAAACGGCGACATGAACACTGAAGCTTTCTTT. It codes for CASSIGGNGDMNTEAFF.

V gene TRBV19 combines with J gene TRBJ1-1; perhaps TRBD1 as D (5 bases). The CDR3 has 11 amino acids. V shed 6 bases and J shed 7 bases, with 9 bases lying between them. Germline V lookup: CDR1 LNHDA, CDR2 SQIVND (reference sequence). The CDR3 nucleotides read TGTGCCAGTAGGGGGACGGGTGAAGCTTTCTTT. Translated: CASRGTGEAFF.

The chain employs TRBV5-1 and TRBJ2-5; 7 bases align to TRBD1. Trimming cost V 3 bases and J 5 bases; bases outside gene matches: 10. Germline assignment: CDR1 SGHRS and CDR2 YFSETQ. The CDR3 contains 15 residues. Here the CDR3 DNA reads TGCGCCAGCAGCTCTTATCAGGGGGAACTCGAGACCCAGTACTTC. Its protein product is CASSSYQGELETQYF.

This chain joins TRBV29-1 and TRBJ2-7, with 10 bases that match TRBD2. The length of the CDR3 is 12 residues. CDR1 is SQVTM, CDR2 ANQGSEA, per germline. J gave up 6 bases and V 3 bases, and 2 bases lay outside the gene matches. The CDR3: CSVEGLAREQYF. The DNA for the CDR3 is TGCAGCGTTGAGGGACTAGCGCGCGAGCAGTACTTC.

This CDR3 reads CASSILTGQGYTF. The CDR3 DNA follows: TGTGCCAGCAGCATTCTCACGGGTCAAGGCTACACCTTC. J is TRBJ1-2 and V is TRBV28; D gene uncertain. The V end lost 6 bases, the J end lost 8 bases, and 16 bases lay between the germline ends. Germline V gene sequence: CDR1 MDHEN, CDR2 SYDVKM. CDR3 length: 13 residues.